The 24 T cell receptor beta chains below all came from one sample that was sequenced in a study of blood T cell repertoires in COVID-19. The data were produced by immunoSEQ multiplex PCR, yet TCRdb's version contains in-frame clones alone and is incomplete. The sample lists tens of thousands of clones; about nine tenths were seen once. The sequenced sample was peripheral blood. The source is an elderly man with acute or convalescent COVID-19.

The V and J genes are TRBV10-1 and TRBJ2-1, with TRBD1 identical over 7 bases. The CDR3 length is 16 residues. V lost 6 bases, J lost 3 bases, and 11 bases stayed unmatched. Germline lookup yields CDR1 WNHNN and CDR2 SYGVQD (reference sequence). In DNA form, the CDR3 reads TGCGCCAGCAGCCACAGGGGAACTAGAGGCTACAATGAGCAGTTCTTC. The encoded protein is CASSHRGTRGYNEQFF.

V is TRBV6-5 and J is TRBJ1-1; D is unresolved. Trimming took 2 bases from V and 3 from J, leaving 7 bases between them. CDR1 and CDR2 from the germline V gene are MNHEY and SVGAGI. The CDR3 runs to 13 residues. DNA for the CDR3: TGTGCCAGCAGTTACGGCGGATACACTGAAGCTTTCTTT. Translating gives CASSYGGYTEAFF.

The CDR3 nucleotides read TGTGCCAGCAGTAACAGGGACTCCTACGAGCAGTACTTC. It translates to CASSNRDSYEQYF. The genes are TRBV6-2 or TRBV6-3 and TRBJ2-7, with a possible D match to TRBD1 (6 bases). CDR1 and CDR2 (germline): MNHEY, SVGEGT. The ends were cut back, 5 bases at V and 0 bases at J, with 8 bases in the middle. CDR3 length: 13 amino acids.

This chain connects TRBV6-2 or TRBV6-3 to TRBJ1-4; 8 nucleotides align to TRBD1. Germline CDR1 is MNHEY and CDR2 is SVGEGT. V lost 5 bases to trimming and J lost 6 bases; unmatched junction nucleotides: 8. The CDR3 consists of 15 residues. The CDR3 DNA reads as TGTGCCAGCAGTAAAGGGACAGGAATTTATGAAAAACTGTTTTTT. Protein product: CASSKGTGIYEKLFF.

J is TRBJ1-4 and V is TRBV7-3; 7 bases match TRBD1. The germline V gene has CDR1 SGHTA and CDR2 FQGTGA. Trimming cost V 6 bases and J 5 bases; bases outside gene matches: 3. This CDR3 has 13 amino acids. In nucleotides, the CDR3 is TGTGCCAGCAGTGACAGGGCAAATGAAAAACTGTTTTTT. Amino acids: CASSDRANEKLFF.

This clone was found once. The chain carries TRBV6-6 and TRBJ2-6; 9 bases fit TRBD2. Trimming removed 5 bases from V and 4 bases from J; junction bases left unmatched: 15. This CDR3 has 19 residues. The V gene's germline CDR1 is MNHNY and CDR2 SVGAGI (reference sequence). CDR3 sequence (DNA): TGTGCCAGCAGTCGAAAGTTAGCGGGGGAGTCCTCCGGGGCCAACGTCCTGACTTTC. Translation gives CASSRKLAGESSGANVLTF.

The genes are TRBV6-5 and TRBJ2-2; the D is unclear. Trimming removed 7 bases at V and 0 bases at J, with 6 bases between. This CDR3 contains 13 residues. CDR1 and CDR2 from the germline V gene are MNHEY and SVGAGI. The CDR3 here is CASNPTNTGELFF. The CDR3 nucleotides read TGTGCCAGCAACCCTACGAACACCGGGGAGCTGTTTTTT.

The chain is built from TRBV6-5 and TRBJ1-2, with 8 bases lining up with TRBD1. Trimming cost V 5 bases and J 6 bases; bases outside gene matches: 11. CDR3 length equals 15 residues. Germline V lookup: CDR1 MNHEY, CDR2 SVGAGI. CDR3 coding DNA: TGTGCCAGCAGTCCCCGACAGGGGTCGATCGATGGCTACACCTTC. This gives the protein CASSPRQGSIDGYTF.

The rearrangement uses TRBV9 and TRBJ2-1, with a possible D match to TRBD2 (6 bases). Trimming cost V 3 bases and J 4 bases, with 11 bases left between them. This CDR3 has 14 amino acids. CDR1 SGDLS and CDR2 YYNGEE come from the germline V gene. CDR3 in amino acids: CASSARDSYNEQFF. CDR3 coding DNA: TGTGCCAGCAGCGCTAGGGACTCTTACAATGAGCAGTTCTTC.

V usage is TRBV7-3 and J usage is TRBJ2-5, with 9 nucleotides matching TRBD2. Trimming at V came to 5 bases and at J to 7 bases, leaving 8 bases not matched to a gene. The CDR3 is 14 amino acids. Germline V CDR1 and CDR2: SGHTA, FQGTGA. CDR3 residues: CASSASGVGGTQYF. For the CDR3, the DNA is TGTGCCAGCAGCGCTAGCGGGGTGGGAGGGACCCAGTACTTC.

V is TRBV12-5 and J is TRBJ1-5; the match to TRBD1 covers 8 bases. V lost 1 base, J lost 0 bases, and 11 bases stayed unmatched. This CDR3 comprises 19 residues. Germline V gene sequence: CDR1 LGHNT, CDR2 FRNRAP. For the CDR3, the DNA is TGTGCTAGTGGTTTGGCCCAGGGGACAGGCAGCCTTAGCAATCAGCCCCAGCATTTT. Translation: CASGLAQGTGSLSNQPQHF.

The gene calls are TRBV6-2 or TRBV6-3 and TRBJ2-2, with unresolved D. The CDR3 length is 15 residues. Germline V gene sequence: CDR1 MNHEY, CDR2 SVGEGT. V was shortened by 3 bases and J by 0 bases, with 8 bases between the two germline ends. CDR3 coding DNA: TGTGCCAGCAGTTATATTAGATCGAACACCGGGGAGCTGTTTTTT. Encoded protein: CASSYIRSNTGELFF.

The chain recombines TRBV7-2 with TRBJ2-7; the D gene is possibly TRBD1 (5 bases). Trimming cost V 1 base and J 0 bases, with 7 bases left between them. Looked up from germline, CDR1 is SGHTA and CDR2 is FQGNSA. CDR3 length equals 14 residues. CDR3 sequence: CASSLVRVSYEQYF. The CDR3, as DNA: TGTGCCAGCAGCTTAGTCAGGGTCTCCTACGAGCAGTACTTC.

This chain uses TRBV7-8 with TRBJ2-1; 10 nucleotides align to TRBD2. The J segment lost 7 bases and the V segment lost 0 bases, leaving 9 bases of the junction unmatched. In germline, CDR1 is SGHVS, CDR2 FQNEAQ. This CDR3 has 17 residues. CDR3 DNA sequence: TGTGCCAGCAGCTTAGCGAGCGGAGCGGGGGGGCAAAATGAGCAGTTCTTC. Residues: CASSLASGAGGQNEQFF.

Remarks on this clone: The junction differs from germline at one of its ends, possibly a read error. The chain joins TRBV20-1 to TRBJ2-1, with D unclear. This CDR3 spans 11 amino acids. CDR1 is DFQATT, CDR2 SNEGSKA, per germline (reference sequence). The CDR3 is CSPGRTHEQFF. As DNA, the CDR3 is TGTAGCCCCGGAAGAACCCATGAGCAGTTCTTC.

This chain joins TRBV30 and TRBJ2-3, with 14 bases identical to TRBD2. Germline lookup yields CDR1 GTSNPN and CDR2 SVGIG (reference sequence). V lost 1 base and J lost 0; bases outside the gene matches: 6. The CDR3 is 18 amino acids. The CDR3 reads CAWSAGLAGATSTDTQYF. CDR3 DNA: TGTGCCTGGAGTGCGGGACTAGCGGGGGCCACTAGCACAGATACGCAGTATTTT.

V and J are TRBV7-3 and TRBJ1-1; no clear D gene. In germline, CDR1 is SGHTA, CDR2 FQGTGA. Trimming removed 5 bases from V and 2 bases from J, with 9 bases in between. The CDR3 has 13 amino acids. The CDR3 DNA reads TGTGCCAGCAGCGTGACACCAAACACTGAAGCTTTCTTT. Amino acids: CASSVTPNTEAFF.

The J gene is TRBJ2-1, the V gene TRBV6-5, with a tentative D call TRBD2 (6 bases). The CDR3 runs 14 residues. CDR1 MNHEY and CDR2 SVGAGI come from the germline V gene. Trimming took 11 bases from V and 0 from J, leaving 14 bases between them. The CDR3: CAAELGSSYNEQFF. CDR3 in DNA: TGTGCCGCGGAACTCGGGAGCTCCTACAATGAGCAGTTCTTC.

This clone was counted a single time. This chain connects TRBV7-2 to TRBJ1-2; 11 bases are a match to TRBD1. The CDR3 is made up of 15 amino acids. The V segment lost 6 bases and the J segment 4 bases; nucleotides outside the gene matches: 7. The germline V gene has CDR1 SGHTA and CDR2 FQGNSA. In nucleotides, the CDR3 is TGTGCCAGCAGAACGGGACAGGGGGGCTCCTATGGCTACACCTTC. It codes for CASRTGQGGSYGYTF.

The J gene is TRBJ2-5, the V gene TRBV5-1, with D possibly being TRBD2 (6 bases). The germline CDR1 and CDR2 sequences are SGHRS and YFSETQ. Trimming pared 0 bases from V and 0 bases from J, leaving 9 bases between. The CDR3 contains 15 residues. CDR3 sequence (DNA): TGCGCCAGCAGCTTGGTAGGAGGGCACCAAGAGACCCAGTACTTC. It is translated as CASSLVGGHQETQYF.

With respect to this clone: A junction boundary mismatches the germline segment, possibly from a read error. This chain joins TRBV7-7 and TRBJ2-2, with D hard to call. The CDR3 runs to 15 residues. Germline-derived CDR1 and CDR2 are SSHAT and FNYEAQ (reference sequence). In DNA, the CDR3 is TGTGCTAGCAGCTCCACATCAACGAACACCGGGGAGCTGTTTTTT. It encodes CASSSTSTNTGELFF.

The chain uses TRBV28 and TRBJ1-5; 9 nucleotides align to TRBD1. After removal of 7 bases from V and 3 bases from J, the junction contained 7 bases not matched to a gene. CDR3 length: 15 residues. The germline V gene has CDR1 MDHEN and CDR2 SYDVKM. CDR3 nucleotide sequence: TGTGCCAGCACCCTAGACAGGGGGTACAATCAGCCCCAGCATTTT. It specifies CASTLDRGYNQPQHF.

The genes are TRBV30 and TRBJ2-1, with 8 bases aligning to TRBD2. Per the germline V gene, CDR1 is GTSNPN and CDR2 is SVGIG (reference sequence). The CDR3 totals 14 residues. V was pared by 2 bases and J by 7 bases, with 7 bases of the junction left unmatched. The CDR3 protein is CAWSNGGARNEQFF. In DNA, the CDR3 is TGTGCCTGGAGTAACGGGGGGGCCAGGAATGAGCAGTTCTTC.

The rearrangement uses TRBV19 and TRBJ2-1; TRBD1 matches at 7 bases. Germline V lookup: CDR1 LNHDA, CDR2 SQIVND (reference sequence). The ends lost 7 bases at V and 3 bases at J; junction bases unmatched: 9. The CDR3 extends over 15 amino acids. The CDR3 loop is CASNNDRDSYNEQFF. In nucleotides, the CDR3 is TGTGCCAGTAACAATGACCGGGACAGCTACAATGAGCAGTTCTTC.